This T cell receptor (beta chain) was profiled in a study of PD-L1 blockade in urothelial cancer. At the level of the study: Between 0 and 3 chemotherapy regimens preceded treatment for each patient.

Germline-derived CDR1 and CDR2 are SGHRS and YFSETQ. The CDR3 is 18 residues long. V shed 4 bases and J 0 bases; nucleotides not matched to a gene: 4. Every PCR got spiked synthetic TCR analog templates. Method: immunoSEQ multiplex PCR; TCRdb's copy keeps in-frame clones and lacks some. The sample holds nearly 35,000 clones, approximately 87% seen once. As for time point: pretreatment peripheral blood. Each patient supplied 1 to 8 pretreatment and on-treatment samples. The input for sequencing was PBMCs, taken around atezolizumab (anti-PD-L1) treatment. The clonotype comes from a man between 60 and 70 years old with urothelial cancer. V and J are TRBV5-1 and TRBJ2-4, with 16 bases aligning to TRBD2. CDR3 residues: CASSQGLAGGLAKNIQYF. The CDR3 DNA reads TGCGCCAGCAGCCAGGGACTAGCGGGGGGGTTAGCCAAAAACATTCAGTACTTC.